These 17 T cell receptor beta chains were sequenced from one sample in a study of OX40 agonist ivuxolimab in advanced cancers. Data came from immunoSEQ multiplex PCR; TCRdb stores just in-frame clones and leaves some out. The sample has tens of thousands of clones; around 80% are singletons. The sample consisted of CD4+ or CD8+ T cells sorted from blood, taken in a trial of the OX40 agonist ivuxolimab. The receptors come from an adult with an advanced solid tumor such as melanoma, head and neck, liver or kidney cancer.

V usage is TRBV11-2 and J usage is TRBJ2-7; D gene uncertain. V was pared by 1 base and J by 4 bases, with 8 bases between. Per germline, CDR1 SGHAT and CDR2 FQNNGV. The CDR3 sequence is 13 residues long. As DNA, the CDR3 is TGTGCCAGCAGCTTAGTATCCGATTACGAGCAGTACTTC. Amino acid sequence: CASSLVSDYEQYF. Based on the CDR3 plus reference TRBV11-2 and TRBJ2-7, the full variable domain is EAGVAQSPRYKIIEKRQSVAFWCNPISGHATLYWYQQILGQGPKLLIQFQNNGVVDDSQLPKDRFSAERLKGVDSTLKIQPAKLEDSAVYLCASSLVSDYEQYFGPGTRLTVT.

The CDR3 is CASRVPGGAGQPQHF. Written as DNA, the CDR3 is TGTGCCAGCAGGGTCCCGGGGGGCGCGGGTCAGCCCCAGCATTTT. V is TRBV28 and J is TRBJ1-5, with D possibly TRBD1 on 6 matching bases. The V and J ends lost 6 bases and 6 bases respectively, with 18 bases between them. CDR3 length: 15 amino acids. Germline V CDR1 and CDR2: MDHEN, SYDVKM. Filled out from reference TRBV28 and TRBJ1-5, the complete variable domain reads DVKVTQSSRYLVKRTGEKVFLECVQDMDHENMFWYRQDPGLGLRLIYFSYDVKMKEKGDIPEGYSVSREKKERFSLILESASTNQTSMYLCASRVPGGAGQPQHFGDGTRLSIL.

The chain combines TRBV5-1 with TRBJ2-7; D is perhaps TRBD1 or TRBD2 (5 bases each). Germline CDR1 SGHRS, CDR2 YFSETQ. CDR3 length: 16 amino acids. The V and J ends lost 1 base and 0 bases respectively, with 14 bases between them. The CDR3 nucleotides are TGCGCCAGCAGCTTGTCCGTGAGGGGTCACTCCTACGAGCAGTACTTC. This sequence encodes CASSLSVRGHSYEQYF.

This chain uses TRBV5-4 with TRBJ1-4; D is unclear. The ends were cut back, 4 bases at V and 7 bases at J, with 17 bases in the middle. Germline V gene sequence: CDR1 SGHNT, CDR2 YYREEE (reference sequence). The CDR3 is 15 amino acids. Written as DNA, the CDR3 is TGTGCCAGCAGCCCAGACTGGGGTAAGGGTGAAAAACTGTTTTTT. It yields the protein CASSPDWGKGEKLFF.

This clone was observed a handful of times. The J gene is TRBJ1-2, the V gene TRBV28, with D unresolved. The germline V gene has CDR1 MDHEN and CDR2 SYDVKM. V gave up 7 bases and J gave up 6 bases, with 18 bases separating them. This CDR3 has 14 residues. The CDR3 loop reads CASNTQPGGDGYTF. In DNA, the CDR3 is TGTGCCAGCAACACCCAGCCTGGCGGAGATGGCTACACCTTC.

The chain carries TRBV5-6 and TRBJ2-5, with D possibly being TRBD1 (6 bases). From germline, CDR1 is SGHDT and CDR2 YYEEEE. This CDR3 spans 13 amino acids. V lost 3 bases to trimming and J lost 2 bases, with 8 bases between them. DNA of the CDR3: TGTGCCAGCAGCTCCGGGACACAAGAGACCCAGTACTTC. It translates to CASSSGTQETQYF.

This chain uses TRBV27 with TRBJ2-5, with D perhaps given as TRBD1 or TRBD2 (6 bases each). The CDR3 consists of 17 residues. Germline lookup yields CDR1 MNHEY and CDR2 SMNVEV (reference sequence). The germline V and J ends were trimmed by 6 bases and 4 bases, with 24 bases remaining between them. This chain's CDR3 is CASSPSGWGAPRETQYF. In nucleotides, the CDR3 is TGTGCCAGCAGCCCCTCCGGTTGGGGGGCGCCCCGAGAGACCCAGTACTTC.

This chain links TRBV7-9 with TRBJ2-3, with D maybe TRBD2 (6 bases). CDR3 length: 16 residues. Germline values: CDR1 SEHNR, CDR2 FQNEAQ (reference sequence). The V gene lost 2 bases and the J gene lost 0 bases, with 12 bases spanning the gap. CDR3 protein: CASSLRGMFSTDTQYF. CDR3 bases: TGTGCCAGCAGCTTACGCGGGATGTTTAGCACAGATACGCAGTATTTT.

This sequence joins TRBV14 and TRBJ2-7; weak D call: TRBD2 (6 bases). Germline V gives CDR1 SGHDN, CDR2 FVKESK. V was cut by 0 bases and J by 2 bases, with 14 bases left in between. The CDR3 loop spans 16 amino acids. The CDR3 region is CASSQEPGTAPYEQYF. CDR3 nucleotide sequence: TGTGCCAGCAGCCAAGAACCCGGGACTGCTCCCTACGAGCAGTACTTC.

CDR3 DNA sequence: TGCGCCAGCAGCTTGAACGGCGGGAGCTCTGGAAACACCATATATTTT. Residues: CASSLNGGSSGNTIYF. This rearrangement joins TRBV5-1 to TRBJ1-3; the D is unclear. CDR1 and CDR2 (germline): SGHRS, YFSETQ. The CDR3 length is 16 residues. Between the trimmed V and J ends, which lost 1 base and 0 bases, there was a span of 11 bases.

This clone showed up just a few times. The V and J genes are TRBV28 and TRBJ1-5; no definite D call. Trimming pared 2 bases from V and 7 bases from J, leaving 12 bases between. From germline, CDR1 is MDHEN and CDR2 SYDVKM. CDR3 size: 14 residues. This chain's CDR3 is CASSLQFVRQPQHF. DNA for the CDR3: TGTGCCAGCAGTTTACAGTTCGTAAGGCAGCCCCAGCATTTT.

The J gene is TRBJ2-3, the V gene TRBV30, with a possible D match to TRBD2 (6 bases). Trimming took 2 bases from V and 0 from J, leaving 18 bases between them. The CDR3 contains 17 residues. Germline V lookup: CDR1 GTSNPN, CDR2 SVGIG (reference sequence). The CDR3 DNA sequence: TGTGCCTGGAGTACGACCCGGGACTCCGCTAGCACAGATACGCAGTATTTT. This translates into CAWSTTRDSASTDTQYF.

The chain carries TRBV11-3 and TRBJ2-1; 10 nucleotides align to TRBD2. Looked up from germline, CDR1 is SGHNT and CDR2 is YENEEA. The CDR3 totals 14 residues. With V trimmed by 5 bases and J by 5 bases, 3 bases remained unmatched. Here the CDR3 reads CASSRTSGDNEQFF. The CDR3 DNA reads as TGTGCCAGCAGCCGGACTAGCGGCGACAATGAGCAGTTCTTC.

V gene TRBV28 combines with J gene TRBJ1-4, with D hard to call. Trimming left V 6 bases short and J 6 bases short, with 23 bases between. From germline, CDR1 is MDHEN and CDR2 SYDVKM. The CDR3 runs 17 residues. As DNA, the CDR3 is TGTGCCAGCAGACGTCTTACCGGCGTCCTGAGGGATGAAAAACTGTTTTTT. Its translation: CASRRLTGVLRDEKLFF.

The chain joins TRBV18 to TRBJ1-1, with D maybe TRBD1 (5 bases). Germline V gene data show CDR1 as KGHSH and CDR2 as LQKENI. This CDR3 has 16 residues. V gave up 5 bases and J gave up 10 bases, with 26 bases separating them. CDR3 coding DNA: TGTGCCAGCTCAAAAGCGTCCGGGTCCTTACCTGGGGCAGCTTTCTTT. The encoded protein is CASSKASGSLPGAAFF.

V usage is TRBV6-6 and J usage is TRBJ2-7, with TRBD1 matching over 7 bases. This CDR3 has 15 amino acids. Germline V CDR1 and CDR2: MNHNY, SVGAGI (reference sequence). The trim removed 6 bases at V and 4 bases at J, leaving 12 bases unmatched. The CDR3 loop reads CASRSGRDRPYEQYF. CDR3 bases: TGTGCCAGCAGGTCGGGCCGGGACAGACCTTACGAGCAGTACTTC.

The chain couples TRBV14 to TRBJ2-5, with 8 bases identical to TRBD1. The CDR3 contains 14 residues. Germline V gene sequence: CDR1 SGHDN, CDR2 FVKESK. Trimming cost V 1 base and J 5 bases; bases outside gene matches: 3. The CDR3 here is CASSQGQGRETQYF. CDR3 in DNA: TGTGCCAGCAGCCAAGGACAGGGGAGGGAGACCCAGTACTTC.